One sample yielded the 21 T cell receptor beta chains listed below, sequenced in a study. TCRdb reprocessed the reads via MiXCR and lists one record per CDR3 protein. The sample holds about 15,000 distinct CDR3 sequences, around 34% seen once. The sequencing sample was made of blood. These receptors all come from a human donor.

Many counts were recorded for this clonotype. V gene TRBV4-3 combines with J gene TRBJ2-1; 8 nucleotides align to TRBD2. V dropped 0 bases and J dropped 10; count of bases not matched to a gene: 8. The CDR3 runs to 15 residues. The germline V gene has CDR1 LGHNA and CDR2 YSLEER. The CDR3 protein is CASSQEGAGEGEQFF. The CDR3 region has the DNA TGCGCCAGCAGCCAAGAGGGAGCGGGAGAAGGAGAGCAGTTCTTC.

This rearrangement joins TRBV4-2 to TRBJ1-5; TRBD1 might be the D (5 bases). Trimming cost V 0 bases and J 7 bases, with 13 bases left between them. The CDR3 loop spans 15 amino acids. Germline V gene sequence: CDR1 LGHNA, CDR2 YNFKEQ. This CDR3 is CASSQETGGIQPQHF. The CDR3 DNA sequence: TGTGCCAGCAGCCAAGAAACAGGAGGGATCCAGCCCCAGCATTTT.

The table lists this clonotype with many counts. This sequence joins TRBV4-2 and TRBJ2-1; D tentatively reads TRBD1 or TRBD2 (6 bases each). V lost 1 base and J 8 bases, leaving 24 bases between the germline ends. Germline V CDR1 and CDR2: LGHNA, YNFKEQ. This CDR3 has 18 amino acids. CDR3: CASSQGGGSFHLGHEQFF. In nucleotides, the CDR3 is TGTGCCAGCAGCCAAGGAGGGGGGAGTTTTCACCTTGGTCATGAGCAGTTCTTC.

This clonotype was observed at least ten times. The chain carries TRBV18 and TRBJ2-5; 9 nucleotides line up with TRBD1. CDR1 and CDR2 (germline): KGHSH, LQKENI. CDR3 length: 15 residues. Trimming cost V 5 bases and J 0 bases; bases outside gene matches: 4. The CDR3 protein is CASSSGQGNQETQYF. DNA for the CDR3: TGTGCCAGCTCATCGGGACAGGGCAACCAAGAGACCCAGTACTTC.

The V and J genes are TRBV18 and TRBJ1-5; TRBD1 aligns across 7 bases. Germline lookup yields CDR1 KGHSH and CDR2 LQKENI. V was clipped by 3 bases and J by 8 bases; unmatched bases: 13. This CDR3 has 16 amino acids. The CDR3, as DNA: TGTGCCAGCTCACCGACCATGGGGCAGGGGGAAAAGCCCCAGCATTTT. The encoded protein is CASSPTMGQGEKPQHF.

The chain has TRBV15 and TRBJ2-2; TRBD1 matches 8 bases. CDR3 size: 15 residues. After removal of 3 bases from V and 1 base from J, the junction contained 1 base not matched to a gene. Per germline, CDR1 LNHNV and CDR2 YYDKDF (reference sequence). The CDR3 loop reads CATSSGTGNTGELFF. Here the CDR3 DNA reads TGTGCCACCAGCAGTGGGACAGGGAACACCGGGGAGCTGTTTTTT. Looking up the rest from reference TRBV15 and TRBJ2-2 gives the full variable domain: DAMVIQNPRYQVTQFGKPVTLSCSQTLNHNVMYWYQQKSSQAPKLLFHYYDKDFNNEADTPDNFQSRRPNTSFCFLDIRSPGLGDTAMYLCATSSGTGNTGELFFGEGSRLTVL.

To note about this clonotype: The junction departs from the called germline gene at one end, perhaps through a read error. The chain couples TRBV20-1 to TRBJ1-5; TRBD1 might be the D (5 bases). Germline CDR1 is DFQATT and CDR2 is SNEGSKA (reference sequence). The CDR3 sequence is 15 residues long. The CDR3 nucleotides are TGCAGTGCTACATGGGGCGGGAACTACAATGAGCCCCAGCATTTT. Amino acid sequence: CSATWGGNYNEPQHF.

This clonotype was detected only once. A read error is possible here, since a much larger clone lies one base away. The genes are TRBV4-2 and TRBJ1-1, with 8 nucleotides matching TRBD1. The CDR3 consists of 16 residues. CDR1 and CDR2 from the germline V gene are LGHNA and YNFKEQ. CDR3 coding DNA: TGTGCCAGCATCCAAGCCCTGACAGGGGCGGGCACTGAAGCTTTCTTT. This translates into CASIQALTGAGTEAFF.

A word on this clonotype: One base away lies a much larger clone, so this may be a sequencing read error. The J gene is TRBJ2-7, the V gene TRBV6-2 or TRBV6-3, with D possibly matching TRBD2 (5 bases). Germline V lookup: CDR1 MNHEY, CDR2 SVGEGT. V shed 0 bases and J shed 7 bases, with 16 bases lying between them. This CDR3 has 15 residues. The CDR3 protein is CASSYSSGTLTEQYF. CDR3 nucleotides: TGTGCCAGCAGTTACTCGTCGGGAACCTTAACGGAGCAGTACTTC.

The chain uses TRBV7-3 and TRBJ1-1, with unresolved D. V dropped 1 base and J dropped 3 bases, with 12 bases sitting between them. The germline gives CDR1 SGHTA, CDR2 FQGTGA. The CDR3 extends over 15 amino acids. In nucleotides, the CDR3 is TGTGCCAGCAGCTTAATGGCTGGATCGGACACTGAAGCTTTCTTT. This gives the protein CASSLMAGSDTEAFF.

This chain joins TRBV29-1 and TRBJ2-3; D perhaps matches TRBD2 (6 bases). V was clipped by 4 bases and J by 5 bases, with 19 bases between them. Germline CDR1 and CDR2: SQVTM and ANQGSEA. The CDR3 runs 15 residues. The CDR3 DNA is TGCAGCGTTGTTTTGGCGGGAATCGTGAAAGATACGCAGTATTTT. Amino acids: CSVVLAGIVKDTQYF.

This clonotype appeared a single time. V is TRBV4-3 and J is TRBJ2-2; D remains unclear. V was trimmed by 4 bases and J by 7 bases, leaving 4 bases between them. CDR1 is LGHNA and CDR2 is YSLEER in the germline V gene. The CDR3 has 11 amino acids. The CDR3 spells CASSPYGELFF. The CDR3 nucleotides are TGCGCCAGCAGCCCATACGGGGAGCTGTTTTTT.

In its sample, this clonotype was seen a few times. The genes are TRBV14 and TRBJ2-2, with 8 bases identical to TRBD2. With 4 bases clipped from V and 1 base from J, the junction kept 5 bases outside the gene matches. Germline lookup yields CDR1 SGHDN and CDR2 FVKESK. CDR3 length: 16 residues. The CDR3, as DNA: TGTGCCAGCAGCCCCCTAGCGGGCCTGAACACCGGGGAGCTGTTTTTT. It yields the protein CASSPLAGLNTGELFF.

The V and J genes are TRBV4-1 and TRBJ1-1, with D hard to call. The germline V and J ends were trimmed by 4 bases and 0 bases, with 12 bases remaining between them. CDR1 and CDR2 (germline): MGHRA, YSYEKL. The length of the CDR3 is 15 residues. This CDR3 is CASSLSEALNTEAFF. Here the CDR3 DNA reads TGCGCCAGCAGCCTTAGTGAGGCACTGAACACTGAAGCTTTCTTT.

The sample holds a few counts of this clonotype. J is TRBJ1-2 and V is TRBV29-1; no definite D call. Trimming cost V 3 bases and J 4 bases, with 12 bases left between them. CDR1 SQVTM and CDR2 ANQGSEA come from the germline V gene. CDR3 length: 13 amino acids. The CDR3 nucleotides read TGCAGCGTTGACACCGGGAGGCCCTATGGCTACACCTTC. This sequence encodes CSVDTGRPYGYTF.

This clonotype has at least ten counts. The chain has TRBV6-6 and TRBJ2-1; 9 bases are shared with TRBD2. This CDR3 is 14 amino acids long. The V gene's germline CDR1 is MNHNY and CDR2 SVGAGI (reference sequence). The V segment lost 5 bases and the J segment 6 bases; nucleotides outside the gene matches: 5. The CDR3 here is CASSTLLAGNEQFF. For the CDR3, the DNA is TGTGCCAGCAGTACTTTACTAGCGGGCAATGAGCAGTTCTTC.

This rearrangement joins TRBV4-1 to TRBJ2-1; 12 positions agree with TRBD2. The CDR3 contains 15 residues. The junction had 10 bases not matched to a gene; V was cut back by 7 bases and J by 9 bases. Germline V gene data show CDR1 as MGHRA and CDR2 as YSYEKL. The CDR3 DNA reads TGCGCCAGCATCTTCGGACTAGCGGGATTCACTGAGCAGTTCTTC. Protein: CASIFGLAGFTEQFF.

This clonotype was picked up many times. The chain links TRBV4-3 to TRBJ2-3, with 8 bases identical to TRBD2. The V gene end was trimmed by 0 bases and the J gene end by 3 bases; junction bases not matched to a gene: 5. CDR3 size: 16 residues. Germline loops: CDR1 LGHNA, CDR2 YSLEER. CDR3: CASSQEVSGRTDTQYF. In DNA, the CDR3 is TGCGCCAGCAGCCAAGAAGTCAGCGGGAGAACAGATACGCAGTATTTT.

Comments on this clonotype: The CDR3 carries no conserved terminal phenylalanine or tryptophan, so it likely arises from a read error. It is unclear where the CDR3 begins or ends on the DNA, so no DNA is shown, and the CDR3 is as TCRdb lists it. J is TRBJ2-2 and V is TRBV29-1; the table's D call, TRBD2, was not checked against the DNA. The CDR3 is 14 amino acids long, termini counted. CDR1 and CDR2 (germline): SQVTM, ANQGSEA. The CDR3 sequence: CSSSISGRHGGRLA.

This sequence joins TRBV4-3 and TRBJ1-5; D remains ambiguous. The CDR3 length is 16 residues. Looked up from germline, CDR1 is LGHNA and CDR2 is YSLEER. Between the trimmed V and J ends, which lost 1 base and 8 bases, there was a span of 18 bases. Here the CDR3 reads CASSQGTSGIDEPQHF. CDR3 nucleotides: TGCGCCAGCAGCCAAGGGACTAGCGGGATCGATGAGCCCCAGCATTTT.

This clonotype was recorded a few times. A read error is possible here, since a much larger clone lies one base away. J is TRBJ2-1 and V is TRBV18; 9 nucleotides align to TRBD1. This CDR3 has 12 residues. With 6 bases clipped from V and 13 bases from J, the junction kept 7 bases outside the gene matches. Germline CDR1 KGHSH, CDR2 LQKENI. DNA for the CDR3: TGTGCCAGCTCGCGGGACAGGGACATTCAGTTCTTC. Protein sequence: CASSRDRDIQFF.